This entry features one T cell receptor beta chain sequence. The data were taken from a study of blood T cell repertoires in COVID-19. Study as a whole: The cDNA or gDNA used as material had been derived from T cells, B-cell-depleted T cells, or PBMCs.

Trimming pared 0 bases from V and 2 bases from J, leaving 9 bases between. Per germline, CDR1 SGHNT and CDR2 YYREEE (reference sequence). There are 15 residues in the CDR3. Profiling relied on immunoSEQ multiplex PCR, and the TCRdb table lists in-frame clones only, not all of them. This table holds fewer than 250,000 clones, more than 60% found once. The chain employs TRBV5-4 and TRBJ1-3; no clear D. Sequencing used peripheral blood. The sequence derives from a woman in her fifties or sixties with acute or convalescent COVID-19. This chain's CDR3 is CASSLAVPAGNTIYF. The DNA for the CDR3 is TGTGCCAGCAGCTTGGCCGTCCCGGCTGGAAACACCATATATTTT.